This entry features one T cell receptor (beta chain) sequence. Each subset's genomic DNA was shared equally among a number of immunoSEQ plates. Unsorted PBMC replicate PCRs used about 310 ng DNA, approximately 30,000 T cell genomes. Using immunoSEQ multiplex PCR, the repertoire was profiled, and TCRdb retains in-frame clones only, with some absent. The sample shows under 600,000 clones, just over 75% of them seen only once. The study drew its donors from healthy HIV-negative adults without recent acute infections or vaccinations. This specimen comes from a study of shared clonotypes between healthy human individuals. CDR3 length: 14 residues. The germline V gene encodes CDR1 SQVTM and CDR2 ANQGSEA. The V and J ends lost 6 bases and 4 bases respectively, with 19 bases between them.

The receptor's source is a woman in her 40s in good health. Some clones in this sample may be carry-over from other donors' samples. The specimen sequenced was PBMCs. The chain recombines TRBV29-1 with TRBJ2-7, with a tentative D call TRBD1 (6 bases). This CDR3 reads CSVVRDTGGYEQYF. The CDR3 DNA reads TGCAGCGTGGTCCGGGACACTGGGGGTTACGAGCAGTACTTC.